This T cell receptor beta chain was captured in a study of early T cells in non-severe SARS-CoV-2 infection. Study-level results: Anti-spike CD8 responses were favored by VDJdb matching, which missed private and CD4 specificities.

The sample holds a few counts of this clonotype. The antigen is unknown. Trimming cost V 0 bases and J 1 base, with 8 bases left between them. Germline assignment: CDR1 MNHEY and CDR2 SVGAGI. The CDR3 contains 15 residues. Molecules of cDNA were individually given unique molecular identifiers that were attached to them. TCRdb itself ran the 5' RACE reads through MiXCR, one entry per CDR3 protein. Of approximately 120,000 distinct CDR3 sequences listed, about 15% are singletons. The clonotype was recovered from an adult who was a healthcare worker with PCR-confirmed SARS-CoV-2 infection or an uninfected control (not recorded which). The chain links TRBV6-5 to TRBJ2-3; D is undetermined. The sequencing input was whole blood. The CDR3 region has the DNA TGTGCCAGCAGTTACTCGACCGAGGGCACAGATACGCAGTATTTT. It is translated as CASSYSTEGTDTQYF.